A single sample gave rise to the 32 T cell receptor beta chains below, sequenced in a study of Ad26.COV2.S vaccination and SARS-CoV-2 variants. Method: immunoSEQ multiplex PCR; TCRdb's copy keeps in-frame clones and lacks some. The sample holds over 400,000 clones, nearly 90% seen once. Regarding treatment: some 20 received Ad26.COV2.S at low or high dose, single or two shots; roughly 5 received placebo; per-sample allocation not given. Specimens were obtained on day 63 following the first vaccine or placebo injection. Sample: peripheral blood, taken in a trial of Ad26.COV2.S vaccine versus placebo. The source of these receptors is a person between 18 and 65 years old who received the Ad26.COV2.S COVID-19 vaccine or a placebo.

The chain has TRBV29-1 and TRBJ2-7; perhaps D is TRBD1 or TRBD2 (5 bases each). V lost 4 bases to trimming and J lost 5 bases, with 21 bases between them. The germline CDR1 and CDR2 sequences are SQVTM and ANQGSEA. This CDR3 comprises 15 residues. Here the CDR3 DNA reads TGCAGCGTTGGAGGTCCCGGGGCAGGGTACCACGAGCAGTACTTC. Encoded protein: CSVGGPGAGYHEQYF.

This sequence joins TRBV18 and TRBJ1-1; D may be TRBD1 (5 bases). Trimming left V 8 bases short and J 3 bases short, with 22 bases between. CDR3 length: 16 residues. Germline CDR1 reads KGHSH; CDR2 reads LQKENI. In nucleotides, the CDR3 is TGTGCCAGCGGGGCCAGGCTATTACTGGGGGACACTGAAGCTTTCTTT. It is translated as CASGARLLLGDTEAFF.

This clone has just one count. Here the CDR3 DNA reads TGTGCCAGCCGACCGCGGGGGAACACCGGGGAGCTGTTTTTT. This codes for CASRPRGNTGELFF. This chain joins TRBV19 and TRBJ2-2, with TRBD2 as a possible D gene (6 bases). The CDR3 has 14 amino acids. Germline assignment: CDR1 LNHDA and CDR2 SQIVND (reference sequence). The germline V and J ends were trimmed by 9 bases and 1 base, with 12 bases remaining between them.

This clone was seen once. V and J are TRBV2 and TRBJ2-3; D is unclear. Between the trimmed V and J ends, which lost 5 bases and 2 bases, there was a span of 8 bases. The CDR3 consists of 13 residues. Germline V CDR1 and CDR2: SNHLY, FYNNEI. CDR3 bases: TGTGCCAGCAGTTTAGACTTCACAGATACGCAGTATTTT. Its protein product is CASSLDFTDTQYF.

This rearrangement joins TRBV5-5 to TRBJ1-2, with TRBD1 matching over 8 bases. V lost 2 bases and J lost 0; bases outside the gene matches: 3. The CDR3 is made up of 15 amino acids. CDR1 and CDR2 from the germline V gene are SGHKS and YYEKEE (reference sequence). CDR3 nucleotide sequence: TGTGCCAGCAGCTTACGGACAGGGACTAACTATGGCTACACCTTC. It translates to CASSLRTGTNYGYTF.

The chain carries TRBV7-2 and TRBJ1-2, with D possibly TRBD1 on 6 matching bases. Trimming removed 4 bases from V and 0 bases from J, with 9 bases in between. CDR3 length: 14 amino acids. CDR1 and CDR2 from the germline V gene are SGHTA and FQGNSA. CDR3 in DNA: TGTGCCAGCAGCTGGCAGGGGTCTAACTATGGCTACACCTTC. Protein product: CASSWQGSNYGYTF. The full variable domain, completed using reference TRBV7-2 and TRBJ1-2, is GAGVSQSPSNKVTEKGKDVELRCDPISGHTALYWYRQSLGQGLEFLIYFQGNSAPDKSGLPSDRFSAERTGGSVSTLTIQRTQQEDSAVYLCASSWQGSNYGYTFGSGTRLTVV.

The chain couples TRBV4-3 to TRBJ1-1; 7 bases are shared with TRBD1. The trim removed 1 base at V and 3 bases at J, leaving 5 bases unmatched. Germline-derived CDR1 and CDR2 are LGHNA and YSLEER. There are 15 residues in the CDR3. CDR3 coding DNA: TGCGCCAGCAGCCAAGGGGGTCAGGGGGACACTGAAGCTTTCTTT. It encodes CASSQGGQGDTEAFF.

Comment on this clone: The same CDR3 can be traced to other DNA sequences in this sample. The V and J genes are TRBV18 and TRBJ2-7; 9 bases map to TRBD1. CDR1 KGHSH and CDR2 LQKENI come from the germline V gene. This CDR3 region has 14 residues. V gave up 6 bases and J gave up 0 bases; unmatched junction bases: 3. The CDR3 sequence is CASSPGQGSYEQYF. In nucleotides, the CDR3 is TGTGCCAGCTCTCCGGGACAGGGCTCCTACGAGCAGTACTTC. Drawing the rest from reference TRBV18 and TRBJ2-7, the complete variable domain is NAGVMQNPRHLVRRRGQEARLRCSPMKGHSHVYWYRQLPEEGLKFMVYLQKENIIDESGMPKERFSAEFPKEGPSILRIQQVVRGDSAAYFCASSPGQGSYEQYFGPGTRLTVT.

The chain combines TRBV7-2 with TRBJ1-4; D is perhaps TRBD1 (5 bases). V lost 5 bases, J lost 2 bases, and 12 bases lay in between. This CDR3 spans 15 amino acids. Germline loops: CDR1 SGHTA, CDR2 FQGNSA. The CDR3 nucleotides are TGTGCCAGCAGCCCTACAGGACCCACTAATGAAAAACTGTTTTTT. Amino acids: CASSPTGPTNEKLFF.

V is TRBV7-3 and J is TRBJ1-6; 7 bases line up with TRBD1. The V gene end was trimmed by 5 bases and the J gene end by 6 bases; junction bases not matched to a gene: 4. Germline V CDR1 and CDR2: SGHTA, FQGTGA. The CDR3 sequence is 14 residues long. CDR3 sequence (DNA): TGTGCCAGCAGCGTGGGACAGAGTAATTCACCCCTCCACTTT. It is translated as CASSVGQSNSPLHF.

The rearrangement uses TRBV7-2 and TRBJ2-1; 7 nucleotides agree with TRBD1. This CDR3 has 14 residues. V dropped 5 bases and J dropped 5; count of bases not matched to a gene: 6. Looked up from germline, CDR1 is SGHTA and CDR2 is FQGNSA. In DNA form, the CDR3 reads TGTGCCAGCAGCACCAGGGACAGAAACAATGAGCAGTTCTTC. It yields the protein CASSTRDRNNEQFF.

This clone was seen only a few times. In the same sample, other DNA sequences code for this CDR3. The chain recombines TRBV7-9 with TRBJ1-1; D not certain. From germline, CDR1 is SEHNR and CDR2 FQNEAQ (reference sequence). The CDR3 runs 11 residues. Trimming cost V 1 base and J 5 bases, with 2 bases left between them. DNA of the CDR3: TGTGCCAGCAGCTTAGGAACTGAAGCTTTCTTT. This sequence encodes CASSLGTEAFF.

This chain links TRBV11-3 with TRBJ2-5; no firm D call. Trimming removed 0 bases at V and 3 bases at J, with 14 bases between. The CDR3 length is 16 residues. The germline V gene encodes CDR1 SGHNT and CDR2 YENEEA. The chain's CDR3 is CASSLDQVLGKETQYF. CDR3 nucleotide sequence: TGTGCCAGCAGCTTAGATCAGGTCCTGGGGAAAGAGACCCAGTACTTC.

The chain combines TRBV5-1 with TRBJ1-6, with TRBD1 as a possible D gene (6 bases). CDR1 is SGHRS, CDR2 YFSETQ, per germline. Trimming cost V 2 bases and J 8 bases, with 14 bases left between them. The CDR3 is made up of 15 amino acids. DNA for the CDR3: TGCGCCAGCAGCTTCTATGGACAGCCGGATTCACCCCTCCACTTT. This codes for CASSFYGQPDSPLHF.

This clone was seen only once. The chain uses TRBV2 and TRBJ2-2; no definite D call. The CDR3 consists of 11 residues. The V end lost 4 bases, the J end lost 15 bases, and 12 bases lay between the germline ends. Germline V gives CDR1 SNHLY, CDR2 FYNNEI. The CDR3 DNA sequence: TGTGCCAGCAGTGTGATTGAAAGGGTGTTTTTT. Amino acids: CASSVIERVFF.

The rearrangement links TRBV4-3 to TRBJ1-1, with D perhaps matching TRBD1 (5 bases). This CDR3 region has 13 residues. Trimming took 0 bases from V and 13 from J, leaving 15 bases between them. Germline CDR1 reads LGHNA; CDR2 reads YSLEER. The CDR3 DNA reads as TGCGCCAGCAGCCAAGATAGTGGGACCCGGGGTTTCTTT. It is translated as CASSQDSGTRGFF.

The chain is built from TRBV7-2 and TRBJ2-7, with D possibly matching TRBD1 (6 bases). Germline values: CDR1 SGHTA, CDR2 FQGNSA. V was trimmed by 5 bases and J by 7 bases, leaving 15 bases between them. The CDR3 has 13 residues. The CDR3 DNA reads as TGTGCCAGCAGCACCCAACTGGGGGCAGAGCAGTACGTC. It is translated as CASSTQLGAEQYV.

The V call is TRBV9, the J call TRBJ1-1, with D unresolved. Trimming took off 3 bases at V and 5 bases at J, with 26 bases between the two ends. Germline V gene sequence: CDR1 SGDLS, CDR2 YYNGEE. CDR3 size: 18 residues. CDR3 sequence: CASSGQGSSHKYGTEAFF. CDR3 DNA sequence: TGTGCCAGCAGCGGTCAAGGGTCCTCGCACAAGTACGGGACTGAAGCTTTCTTT.

The chain has TRBV7-2 and TRBJ2-2, with a tentative D call TRBD2 (6 bases). Trimming left V 1 base short and J 4 bases short, with 10 bases between. The CDR3 has 15 amino acids. CDR1 and CDR2 (germline): SGHTA, FQGNSA. For the CDR3, the DNA is TGTGCCAGCAGCTTAGAGGGACTTGTCACCGGGGAGCTGTTTTTT. Its protein product is CASSLEGLVTGELFF.

Notes on this clone: At one end, the junction sequence differs from germline, possibly due to a read error. CDR3 loop: CASSMYTHTQYF. CDR3 bases: TGTGCCAGTAGTATGTACACACATACGCAGTATTTT. This chain links TRBV19 with TRBJ2-3, with D unresolved. Germline V lookup: CDR1 LNHDA, CDR2 SQIVND (reference sequence). This CDR3 comprises 12 residues.

The CDR3 DNA sequence: TGTGCCACACTTGCGGAGCGGGGGGCATCCTACGAGCAGTACTTC. Protein product: CATLAERGASYEQYF. The chain uses TRBV10-3 and TRBJ2-7; 9 positions match TRBD2. Germline CDR1 ENHRY, CDR2 SYGVKD. J gave up 1 base and V 10 bases, and 11 bases lay outside the gene matches. This CDR3 is 15 amino acids long.

The rearrangement uses TRBV30 and TRBJ1-1; TRBD1 might be the D (6 bases). Germline V gene data show CDR1 as GTSNPN and CDR2 as SVGIG (reference sequence). V gave up 8 bases and J gave up 2 bases, with 12 bases separating them. The CDR3 sequence is 12 residues long. CDR3 sequence (DNA): TGTGCCGGGGGCGGGGGAAACACTGAAGCTTTCTTT. As protein: CAGGGGNTEAFF.

V is TRBV5-5 and J is TRBJ2-4; 10 nucleotides line up with TRBD1. This CDR3 spans 14 amino acids. The V and J ends lost 2 bases and 7 bases, in that order; junction bases with no gene match: 3. Germline-derived CDR1 and CDR2 are SGHKS and YYEKEE (reference sequence). The CDR3 bases are TGTGCCAGCAGCTTTGGGACAGGGGCCAACATTCAGTACTTC. The encoded protein is CASSFGTGANIQYF.

V gene TRBV4-3 combines with J gene TRBJ1-4; D unclear. The CDR3 consists of 15 residues. Germline CDR1 and CDR2: LGHNA and YSLEER. Deletions cut 4 bases from V and 3 bases from J, with 12 bases between. The CDR3 bases are TGCGCCAGCAGCCCCCGGTGGGTGGCTAATGAAAAACTGTTTTTT. It specifies CASSPRWVANEKLFF.

This chain connects TRBV4-1 to TRBJ1-2; 7 bases line up with TRBD1. CDR3 length: 15 amino acids. Per the germline V gene, CDR1 is MGHRA and CDR2 is YSYEKL. The V segment lost 3 bases and the J segment 2 bases; nucleotides outside the gene matches: 6. CDR3 sequence reads: CASSHNDRDNYGYTF. The CDR3 nucleotides are TGCGCCAGCAGCCATAATGACAGGGACAACTATGGCTACACCTTC.

The chain joins TRBV11-2 to TRBJ2-5; possibly TRBD2 for D (6 bases). This CDR3 has 15 amino acids. The V gene's germline CDR1 is SGHAT and CDR2 FQNNGV. Trimming cost V 3 bases and J 5 bases, with 16 bases left between them. The CDR3 bases are TGTGCCAGCAGCTTTTTTTACGGGGGTGGCGAGACCCAGTACTTC. Amino acids: CASSFFYGGGETQYF.

The genes are TRBV7-8 and TRBJ1-6; D is perhaps TRBD1 (5 bases). The CDR3 spans 17 residues. Trimming shortened V by 3 bases and J by 7 bases, and 19 bases separated the two germline ends. Germline V lookup: CDR1 SGHVS, CDR2 FQNEAQ. Here the CDR3 reads CASSFISLARGNSPLHF. CDR3 coding DNA: TGTGCCAGCAGCTTTATCAGCCTGGCCCGGGGGAATTCACCCCTCCACTTT.

The chain links TRBV28 to TRBJ1-2, with D unclear. V gave up 2 bases and J gave up 5 bases, with 21 bases separating them. In germline, CDR1 is MDHEN, CDR2 SYDVKM. This CDR3 comprises 17 residues. The CDR3 nucleotides read TGTGCCAGCAGTTTAGAGGTGCGGGGTGGGTTAGTATATGGCTACACCTTC. This codes for CASSLEVRGGLVYGYTF.

V and J are TRBV6-5 and TRBJ2-7, with TRBD1 matching over 8 bases. This CDR3 spans 12 amino acids. Looked up from germline, CDR1 is MNHEY and CDR2 is SVGAGI. V shed 8 bases, J shed 4 bases, and the junction held 4 bases outside the gene matches. Written as DNA, the CDR3 is TGTGCCAGCGAGACAGGGGATTACGAGCAGTACTTC. Amino acids: CASETGDYEQYF.

This clone was seen a single time. The chain uses TRBV7-8 and TRBJ2-7; 7 bases line up with TRBD2. Losses at the gene ends were 8 bases for V and 2 bases for J; bases not matched to a gene: 9. The CDR3 totals 14 residues. CDR1 SGHVS and CDR2 FQNEAQ come from the germline V gene. CDR3 nucleotide sequence: TGTGCCAGCGCTACCCGGGGGACTACCTACGAGCAGTACTTC. Translated, it gives CASATRGTTYEQYF.

The rearrangement joins TRBV11-2 to TRBJ1-1; unclear D gene. This CDR3 region has 14 residues. CDR1 SGHAT and CDR2 FQNNGV come from the germline V gene. The V gene lost 4 bases and the J gene lost 1 base, with 10 bases spanning the gap. CDR3: CASSSIRGNTEAFF. CDR3 DNA: TGTGCCAGCAGCTCAATCCGGGGGAACACTGAAGCTTTCTTT.

This clone has a handful of counts. The chain couples TRBV4-1 to TRBJ1-5; no reliable D call. Germline V gene sequence: CDR1 MGHRA, CDR2 YSYEKL. The CDR3 contains 14 residues. Deletions cut 3 bases from V and 4 bases from J, with 10 bases between. The CDR3 reads CASSHGTGNQPQHF. The CDR3 DNA reads TGCGCCAGCAGCCACGGTACGGGTAATCAGCCCCAGCATTTT.